This T cell receptor beta chain was sequenced for a study of blood T cell repertoires in COVID-19. Overall study context: Both acute and convalescent COVID-19 samples were obtained from the United States, Italy and Spain.

Enrolment of Seattle patients took place during active infection, and they were followed longitudinally. As handled by the study authors: Amplifying reference gene primers gave estimates of nucleated cell counts. Libraries were prepared by immunoSEQ multiplex PCR; TCRdb keeps only in-frame clonotypes and omits some of them. V, J and clone size were drawn from that table, and D and trimming were deduced from the DNA. The data hold some 75,000 clones, with 80% observed a single time. Specimen: peripheral blood. This clonotype was obtained from a man aged 50-60 years with COVID-19, enrolled during active disease.

The CDR3 sequence is CATSVSGSADTQYF. The CDR3 nucleotides are TGTGCCACCAGTGTAAGCGGGAGCGCAGATACGCAGTATTTT. This chain connects TRBV24-1 to TRBJ2-3; 8 positions match TRBD2. Germline trimming cut 5 bases from V and 4 bases from J; bases unmatched to any gene: 4. The CDR3 is made up of 14 amino acids. Germline CDR1 and CDR2: KGHDR and SFDVKD.